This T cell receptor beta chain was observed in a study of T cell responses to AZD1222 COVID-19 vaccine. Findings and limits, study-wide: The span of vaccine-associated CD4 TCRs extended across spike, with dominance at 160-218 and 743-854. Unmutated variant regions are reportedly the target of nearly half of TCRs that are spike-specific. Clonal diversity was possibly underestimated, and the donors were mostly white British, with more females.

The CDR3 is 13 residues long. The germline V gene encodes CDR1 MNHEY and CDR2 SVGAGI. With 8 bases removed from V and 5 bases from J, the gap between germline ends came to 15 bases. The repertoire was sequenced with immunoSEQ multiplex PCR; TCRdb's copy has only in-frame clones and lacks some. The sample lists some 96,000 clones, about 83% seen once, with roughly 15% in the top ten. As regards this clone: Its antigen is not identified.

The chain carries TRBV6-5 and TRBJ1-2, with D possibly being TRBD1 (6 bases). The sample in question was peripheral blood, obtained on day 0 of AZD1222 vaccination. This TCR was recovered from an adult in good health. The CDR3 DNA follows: TGTGCCAGCGGGGGGGGCGTTTGGTATGGCTACACCTTC. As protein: CASGGGVWYGYTF.